Listed below are T cell receptor beta chains from one sample, sequenced in a study of blood T cell repertoires in COVID-19. The data were produced by immunoSEQ multiplex PCR, yet TCRdb's version contains in-frame clones alone and is incomplete. Among around 270,000 clones listed, about 83% were seen once. Sequencing used peripheral blood. The origin of the receptors is a woman aged 40 to 50 who had recovered from COVID-19. Both conserved end residues are part of each CDR3. The D gene is left open where the match is weak. Rows give clone size only sometimes, using once, few, many, or a class for an expanded clone.

size,J,length,D,V,CDR3,DNA
.,TRBJ1-1,14,.,TRBV5-1,CASSAGPSETEAFF,TGCGCCAGCAGCGCGGGACCGAGTGAGACTGAAGCTTTCTTT
once,TRBJ2-2,13,.,TRBV30,CAWSTRHTGELFF,TGTGCCTGGAGTACTCGTCACACCGGGGAGCTGTTTTTT
.,TRBJ2-3,15,.,TRBV9,CASSAGGTYADTQYF,TGTGCCAGCAGCGCAGGGGGGACATATGCAGATACGCAGTATTTT
.,TRBJ2-6,16,.,TRBV10-3,CAISPGSPRGANVLTF,TGTGCCATCTCTCCGGGGTCGCCGCGAGGGGCCAACGTCCTGACTTTC
.,TRBJ2-1,16,TRBD2,TRBV7-3,CASSSRTSGRYNEQFF,TGTGCCAGCAGCTCCCGGACTAGCGGGAGATACAATGAGCAGTTCTTC
.,TRBJ2-2,16,TRBD2,TRBV5-1,CASSLLGGSNTGELFF,TGCGCCAGCAGCTTGCTCGGGGGGTCGAACACCGGGGAGCTGTTTTTT
.,TRBJ2-7,12,.,TRBV5-4,CASSLRGYEQYF,TGTGCCAGCAGCTTGAGGGGCTACGAGCAGTACTTC
.,TRBJ1-1,12,.,TRBV5-6,CASSLAAGEAFF,TGTGCCAGCAGCTTGGCCGCAGGTGAAGCTTTCTTT
.,TRBJ2-4,17,TRBD2,TRBV6-4,CASSDSSSGGFKNIQYF,TGTGCCAGCAGTGACTCGAGTAGCGGGGGATTCAAAAACATTCAGTACTTC
.,TRBJ1-2,11,.,TRBV20-1,CSARQTWSYTF,TGCAGTGCTAGACAGACTTGGAGCTACACCTTC
.,TRBJ1-4,14,TRBD1,TRBV6-5,CASSRKGTVEKLFF,TGTGCCAGCAGTCGGAAAGGGACAGTTGAAAAACTGTTTTTT
.,TRBJ2-1,14,TRBD1,TRBV6-5,CASSPGTANNEQFF,TGTGCCAGCAGTCCCGGGACAGCAAACAATGAGCAGTTCTTC
.,TRBJ2-7,14,.,TRBV28,CASSPSGNTYEQYF,TGTGCCAGCAGTCCCTCGGGGAATACCTACGAGCAGTACTTC
few,TRBJ1-2,13,TRBD1,TRBV28,CASSLWDRGGYTF,TGTGCCAGCAGTTTATGGGACAGGGGTGGCTACACCTTC
.,TRBJ2-1,14,TRBD2,TRBV10-3,CAISDPKTSIEQFF,TGTGCCATCAGTGATCCCAAGACTAGCATTGAGCAGTTCTTC
.,TRBJ1-1,15,.,TRBV6-6,CASSYGAGVNTEAFF,TGTGCCAGCAGTTACGGGGCGGGAGTGAACACTGAAGCTTTCTTT
.,TRBJ2-3,16,TRBD1,TRBV7-9,CASSLVIAGGLDTQYF,TGTGCCAGCAGCTTAGTGATTGCAGGGGGCCTAGATACGCAGTATTTT
.,TRBJ1-1,17,.,TRBV2,CASSEYVPGSGNTEAFF,TGTGCCAGCAGTGAATACGTTCCAGGGTCGGGGAACACTGAAGCTTTCTTT
.,TRBJ1-4,15,.,TRBV7-2,CASSLVGGGFEKLFF,TGTGCCAGCAGCTTAGTTGGGGGGGGGTTTGAAAAACTGTTTTTT
.,TRBJ1-2,19,.,TRBV4-1,CASSQYGQGGDRVRYGYTF,TGCGCCAGCAGCCAATACGGACAAGGTGGAGACAGAGTTCGCTATGGCTACACCTTC